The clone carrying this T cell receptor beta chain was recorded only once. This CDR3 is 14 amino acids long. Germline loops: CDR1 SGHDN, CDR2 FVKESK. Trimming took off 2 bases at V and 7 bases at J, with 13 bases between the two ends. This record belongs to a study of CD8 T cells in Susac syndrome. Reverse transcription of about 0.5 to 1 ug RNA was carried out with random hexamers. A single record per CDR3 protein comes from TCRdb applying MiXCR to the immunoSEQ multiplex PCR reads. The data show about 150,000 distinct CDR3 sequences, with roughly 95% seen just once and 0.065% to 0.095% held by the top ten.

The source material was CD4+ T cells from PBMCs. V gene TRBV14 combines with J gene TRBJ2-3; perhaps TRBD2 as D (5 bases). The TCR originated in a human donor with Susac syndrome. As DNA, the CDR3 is TGTGCCAGCAGCCAACAACTAGGTCATAATACGCAGTATTTT. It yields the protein CASSQQLGHNTQYF.